Following are 24 T cell receptor beta chains from one sample sequenced in a study of blood T cell repertoires in COVID-19. Data came from immunoSEQ multiplex PCR; TCRdb stores just in-frame clones and leaves some out. There are approximately 500,000 clones in the sample; about 89% occur only once, and 7.8% lies in the top ten. The source material was peripheral blood. Receptors originate from a woman in her fifties or sixties with COVID-19, enrolled during active disease.

The chain has TRBV11-2 and TRBJ1-4, with D possibly being TRBD1 (5 bases). V gave up 1 base and J gave up 7 bases, with 10 bases separating them. The CDR3 runs 14 residues. In germline, CDR1 is SGHAT, CDR2 FQNNGV. CDR3 amino acids: CASSLGPGLEKLFF. The DNA of the CDR3 is TGTGCCAGCAGCTTAGGTCCAGGGCTTGAAAAACTGTTTTTT.

A note on this clone: One end of the junction fails to match germline, which may point to a read error. This chain connects TRBV28 to TRBJ2-4, with D perhaps TRBD2 (6 bases). This CDR3 comprises 12 residues. Germline CDR1 and CDR2: MDHEN and SYDVKM. The CDR3 coding sequence is TGTGCCAGCAGGACCCTCAACCGGGACTCAGTTTTC. This encodes CASRTLNRDSVF.

The chain joins TRBV5-1 to TRBJ1-2; D gene unclear. Trimming cost V 4 bases and J 8 bases, with 18 bases left between them. There are 14 residues in the CDR3. Looked up from germline, CDR1 is SGHRS and CDR2 is YFSETQ. The CDR3 loop reads CASSPSGVVGGYTF. The CDR3 DNA sequence: TGCGCCAGCAGCCCAAGCGGGGTTGTGGGGGGCTACACCTTC.

The table lists this clone with a few counts. The CDR3 DNA is TGTGCCAGCAGGATCGGATCCGGGACTGAAGCTTTCTTT. Protein product: CASRIGSGTEAFF. V gene TRBV6-5 combines with J gene TRBJ1-1, with D unresolved. Germline V gene sequence: CDR1 MNHEY, CDR2 SVGAGI. CDR3 size: 13 residues. The V end was cut by 6 bases, the J end by 5 bases, with 13 bases between.

The gene calls are TRBV28 and TRBJ1-1; D unresolved. The V and J ends lost 5 bases and 2 bases respectively, with 15 bases between them. This CDR3 has 15 residues. The V gene's germline CDR1 is MDHEN and CDR2 SYDVKM. CDR3 in amino acids: CASSLPGLSNTEAFF. As DNA, the CDR3 is TGTGCCAGCAGTCTTCCGGGTCTTAGTAACACTGAAGCTTTCTTT.

This chain connects TRBV25-1 to TRBJ2-1; a weak D match, TRBD2 (7 bases). Trimming stripped 1 base from V and 7 bases from J, with 17 bases between. CDR1 is MGHDK and CDR2 is SYGVNS in the germline V gene. The CDR3 covers 16 residues. The CDR3 DNA reads TGTGCCAGCAGTGAATTTAAAGGGGGGGGCTGGAATGAGCAGTTCTTC. Amino acids: CASSEFKGGGWNEQFF. Combining the CDR3 with reference TRBV25-1 and TRBJ2-1 gives the whole variable domain EADIYQTPRYLVIGTGKKITLECSQTMGHDKMYWYQQDPGMELHLIHYSYGVNSTEKGDLSSESTVSRIRTEHFPLTLESARPSHTSQYLCASSEFKGGGWNEQFFGPGTRLTVL.

The genes are TRBV5-1 and TRBJ2-1, with 9 positions matching TRBD1. The CDR3 loop spans 14 amino acids. The germline gives CDR1 SGHRS, CDR2 YFSETQ. Unmatched junction bases numbered 1, after V lost 1 base and J lost 5 bases. CDR3 amino acids: CASSLWDRDNEQFF. The DNA of the CDR3 is TGCGCCAGCAGCTTGTGGGACAGGGACAATGAGCAGTTCTTC.

The chain has TRBV19 and TRBJ2-3; 13 bases line up with TRBD2. Trimming removed 5 bases from V and 4 bases from J; junction bases left unmatched: 3. This CDR3 has 15 residues. Per germline, CDR1 LNHDA and CDR2 SQIVND (reference sequence). CDR3 nucleotides: TGTGCCAGTAGTCGACTAGCGGGGGGCGCAGATACGCAGTATTTT. Protein sequence: CASSRLAGGADTQYF.

This chain uses TRBV24-1 with TRBJ1-2; D unresolved. This CDR3 comprises 16 residues. Trimming removed 3 bases from V and 4 bases from J, with 17 bases in between. Germline CDR1 reads KGHDR; CDR2 reads SFDVKD. This CDR3 reads CATSDRSSEPLYGYTF. The CDR3 DNA reads TGTGCCACCAGTGATCGGTCTTCCGAGCCCCTCTATGGCTACACCTTC.

V gene TRBV11-2 combines with J gene TRBJ1-6; TRBD1 aligns across 9 bases. The CDR3 length is 14 residues. Germline CDR1 reads SGHAT; CDR2 reads FQNNGV. V gave up 5 bases and J gave up 7 bases; unmatched junction bases: 3. The CDR3, as DNA: TGTGCCAGCAGCCCACAGGGGGCGAATTCACCCCTCCACTTT. As protein: CASSPQGANSPLHF.

V usage is TRBV18 and J usage is TRBJ1-2; 12 positions agree with TRBD1. The trim removed 2 bases at V and 4 bases at J, leaving 8 bases unmatched. The CDR3 is made up of 17 amino acids. CDR1 and CDR2 (germline): KGHSH, LQKENI. The CDR3: CASSPSRDRGLGYGYTF. CDR3 bases: TGTGCCAGCTCACCAAGCCGGGACAGGGGGCTTGGCTATGGCTACACCTTC. The full variable domain, completed using reference TRBV18 and TRBJ1-2, is NAGVMQNPRHLVRRRGQEARLRCSPMKGHSHVYWYRQLPEEGLKFMVYLQKENIIDESGMPKERFSAEFPKEGPSILRIQQVVRGDSAAYFCASSPSRDRGLGYGYTFGSGTRLTVV.

CDR3 in DNA: TGTGCCAGCAGCGTAGGAGGCCTACCACACAATGAGCAGTTCTTC. It yields the protein CASSVGGLPHNEQFF. This chain joins TRBV9 and TRBJ2-1, with D hard to call. Per germline, CDR1 SGDLS and CDR2 YYNGEE. V was trimmed by 0 bases and J by 5 bases, leaving 12 bases between them. The CDR3 runs to 15 residues.

For the CDR3, the DNA is TGTGCCAGCAGCTTTTACAGGCTTGTCACAGATACGCAGTATTTT. Translation gives CASSFYRLVTDTQYF. The rearrangement uses TRBV11-2 and TRBJ2-3; the D gene is possibly TRBD1 (5 bases). The V gene lost 3 bases and the J gene lost 2 bases, with 12 bases spanning the gap. The CDR3 has 15 amino acids. Germline-derived CDR1 and CDR2 are SGHAT and FQNNGV.

This clone turned up a few times. The V call is TRBV6-1, the J call TRBJ2-5; 9 nucleotides match TRBD1. The germline gives CDR1 MNHNS, CDR2 SASEGT. The CDR3 sequence is 14 residues long. After removal of 3 bases from V and 2 bases from J, the junction contained 1 base not matched to a gene. CDR3 in DNA: TGTGCCAGCAGTGACGGACAGGGGCAAGAGACCCAGTACTTC. It yields the protein CASSDGQGQETQYF.

The chain combines TRBV30 with TRBJ1-4; D might be TRBD1 (5 bases). The CDR3 runs to 12 residues. V was clipped by 4 bases and J by 11 bases, with 14 bases between them. CDR1 is GTSNPN, CDR2 SVGIG, per germline (reference sequence). The CDR3 nucleotides read TGTGCCTGGACTCCGGGGGGTGAGAAACTGTTTTTT. It translates to CAWTPGGEKLFF. Variable domain in full (rest from reference TRBV30 and TRBJ1-4): SQTIHQWPATLVQPVGSPLSLECTVEGTSNPNLYWYRQAAGRGLQLLFYSVGIGQISSEVPQNLSASRPQDRQFILSSKKLLLSDSGFYLCAWTPGGEKLFFGSGTQLSVL.

The CDR3 here is CASSLESESSYEQYF. For the CDR3, the DNA is TGTGCCAGCAGCTTAGAGAGCGAGAGCTCCTACGAGCAGTACTTC. The chain recombines TRBV7-2 with TRBJ2-7; D gene ambiguous. V dropped 1 base and J dropped 0 bases, with 10 bases sitting between them. Germline-derived CDR1 and CDR2 are SGHTA and FQGNSA. The CDR3 has 15 residues.

The rearrangement uses TRBV2 and TRBJ1-3; D might be TRBD1 (6 bases). V was pared by 6 bases and J by 8 bases, with 17 bases between. The CDR3 sequence is 14 residues long. Looked up from germline, CDR1 is SNHLY and CDR2 is FYNNEI. The CDR3 loop is CASRDGQLADTIYF. The CDR3 nucleotides are TGTGCCAGCAGGGATGGACAGCTGGCGGACACCATATATTTT.

This clone has only one observation. The gene calls are TRBV6-5 and TRBJ1-2; no firm D call. V lost 4 bases, J lost 5 bases, and 5 bases lay in between. CDR1 and CDR2 (germline): MNHEY, SVGAGI. The CDR3 length is 11 residues. The CDR3 region is CASSSRYGYTF. Here the CDR3 DNA reads TGTGCCAGCAGTTCCAGATATGGCTACACCTTC.

This rearrangement joins TRBV19 to TRBJ2-7, with D perhaps TRBD1 (6 bases). This CDR3 has 15 residues. Between the trimmed V and J ends, which lost 4 bases and 5 bases, there was a span of 18 bases. Germline V CDR1 and CDR2: LNHDA, SQIVND (reference sequence). The CDR3 region is CASSTRTVGLNEQYF. CDR3 in DNA: TGTGCCAGTAGTACCCGGACAGTGGGCCTGAACGAGCAGTACTTC.

V and J are TRBV3-1 (or the pseudogene TRBV3-2) and TRBJ1-1; D unclear. Looked up from germline, CDR1 is LGHDT and CDR2 is YNNKEL (reference sequence). Trimming shortened V by 3 bases and J by 2 bases, and 10 bases separated the two germline ends. This CDR3 spans 14 amino acids. CDR3 in DNA: TGTGCCAGCAGCCATCTACCTAGAAACACTGAAGCTTTCTTT. Translated: CASSHLPRNTEAFF.

This sequence joins TRBV30 and TRBJ2-7, with 14 bases lining up with TRBD2. With V trimmed by 2 bases and J by 0 bases, 9 bases remained unmatched. Germline CDR1 GTSNPN, CDR2 SVGIG (reference sequence). The CDR3 is 18 residues long. The CDR3 DNA sequence: TGTGCCTGGAGTCAGGGACTAGCGGGGGACCAAAGCTCCTACGAGCAGTACTTC. This gives the protein CAWSQGLAGDQSSYEQYF.

The chain couples TRBV5-8 to TRBJ2-3; tentatively, D is TRBD1 (6 bases). Trimming pared 4 bases from V and 3 bases from J, leaving 12 bases between. The CDR3 extends over 14 amino acids. The germline CDR1 and CDR2 sequences are SGHTS and YDEGEE. The DNA of the CDR3 is TGTGCCAGCAGCCGGCTACAGGGAACAGATACGCAGTATTTT. This codes for CASSRLQGTDTQYF.

The gene calls are TRBV19 and TRBJ1-5, with D possibly TRBD1 on 6 matching bases. Per germline, CDR1 LNHDA and CDR2 SQIVND (reference sequence). Deletions cut 11 bases from V and 3 bases from J, with 11 bases between. The CDR3 runs 12 residues. Here the CDR3 reads CAVGQLNQPQHF. Here the CDR3 DNA reads TGTGCCGTTGGACAGCTCAATCAGCCCCAGCATTTT.

This clone showed up just once. The genes are TRBV11-3 and TRBJ2-1; D may be TRBD2 (5 bases). Germline lookup yields CDR1 SGHNT and CDR2 YENEEA. The CDR3 loop spans 14 amino acids. The ends were cut back, 5 bases at V and 10 bases at J, with 18 bases in the middle. The CDR3 region is CASSPRASSGEQFF. DNA of the CDR3: TGTGCCAGCAGCCCCCGAGCGAGTTCGGGAGAGCAGTTCTTC.